Presented here are 6 T cell receptor beta chains from one specimen sequenced in a study of cytomegalovirus exposure and HLA in healthy donors. PCR was performed using 60 Vbeta and 13 Jbeta primers. The repertoire was sequenced with immunoSEQ multiplex PCR; TCRdb's copy has only in-frame clones and lacks some. The sample lists about 100,000 clones, about four fifths occurring once. Sequencing input: PBMCs. The receptors shown here come from a young man in good health and CMV-seronegative.

The chain is built from TRBV30 and TRBJ1-5; D gene ambiguous. Germline V gene lookup returns CDR1 GTSNPN and CDR2 SVGIG (reference sequence). The V and J ends lost 1 base and 5 bases respectively, with 9 bases between them. CDR3 length: 13 residues. In nucleotides, the CDR3 is TGTGCCTGGAGTGGAGGGATGGATCAGCCCCAGCATTTT. Amino acids: CAWSGGMDQPQHF.

The chain links TRBV19 to TRBJ2-1; a possible D gene is TRBD2 (5 bases). Trimming pared 6 bases from V and 6 bases from J, leaving 12 bases between. The germline V gene encodes CDR1 LNHDA and CDR2 SQIVND (reference sequence). The CDR3 spans 13 residues. For the CDR3, the DNA is TGTGCCAGTAGCGACAATAGCGTCAATGAGCAGTTCTTC. Protein: CASSDNSVNEQFF.

This clone has only a few counts. The rearrangement joins TRBV5-4 to TRBJ2-5; 9 bases are a match to TRBD2. With V trimmed by 2 bases and J by 5 bases, 10 bases remained unmatched. Germline V gene sequence: CDR1 SGHNT, CDR2 YYREEE (reference sequence). The CDR3 contains 16 residues. CDR3: CASSLRISGSFETQYF. CDR3 sequence (DNA): TGTGCCAGCAGCTTAAGGATTAGCGGGAGTTTCGAGACCCAGTACTTC.

V and J are TRBV5-1 and TRBJ2-1, with D possibly being TRBD1 (7 bases). The CDR3 consists of 15 residues. In germline, CDR1 is SGHRS, CDR2 YFSETQ. V shed 3 bases and J shed 1 base, with 11 bases lying between them. CDR3 sequence: CASSSQGGSYNEQFF. The CDR3 DNA follows: TGCGCCAGCAGCTCCCAGGGGGGATCCTACAATGAGCAGTTCTTC.

The V gene is TRBV27, the J gene TRBJ1-1; TRBD1 aligns across 9 bases. Germline trimming cut 5 bases from V and 11 bases from J; bases unmatched to any gene: 6. Germline values: CDR1 MNHEY, CDR2 SMNVEV (reference sequence). CDR3 length: 12 residues. The CDR3 protein is CASSPLQGAAFF. The CDR3 coding sequence is TGTGCCAGCAGTCCTCTACAGGGGGCGGCTTTCTTT.

This chain connects TRBV14 to TRBJ1-3; no reliable D call. Germline V CDR1 and CDR2: SGHDN, FVKESK. Trimming shortened V by 5 bases and J by 0 bases, and 11 bases separated the two germline ends. The CDR3 covers 15 residues. This chain's CDR3 is CASSSRLSSGNTIYF. DNA for the CDR3: TGTGCCAGCAGCTCTCGACTGAGCTCTGGAAACACCATATATTTT.